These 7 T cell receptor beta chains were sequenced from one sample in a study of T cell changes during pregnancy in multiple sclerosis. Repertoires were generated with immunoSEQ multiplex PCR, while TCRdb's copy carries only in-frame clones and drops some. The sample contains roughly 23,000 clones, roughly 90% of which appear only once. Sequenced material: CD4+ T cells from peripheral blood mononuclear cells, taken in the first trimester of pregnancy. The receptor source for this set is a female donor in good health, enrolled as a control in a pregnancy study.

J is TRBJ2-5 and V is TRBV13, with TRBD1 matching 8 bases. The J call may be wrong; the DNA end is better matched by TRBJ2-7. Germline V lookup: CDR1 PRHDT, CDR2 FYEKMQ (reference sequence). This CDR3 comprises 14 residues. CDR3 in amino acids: CASSERQGPHEQYF. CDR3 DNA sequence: TGTGCCAGCAGCGAAAGACAGGGGCCCCACGAGCAGTACTTC.

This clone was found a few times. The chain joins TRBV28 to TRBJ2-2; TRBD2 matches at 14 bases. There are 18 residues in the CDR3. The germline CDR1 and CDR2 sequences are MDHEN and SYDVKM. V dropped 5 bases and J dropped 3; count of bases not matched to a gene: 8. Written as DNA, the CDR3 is TGTGCCAGCAGTCCCGGACTAGCGGGAGGAGGTTACACCGGGGAGCTGTTTTTT. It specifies CASSPGLAGGGYTGELFF.

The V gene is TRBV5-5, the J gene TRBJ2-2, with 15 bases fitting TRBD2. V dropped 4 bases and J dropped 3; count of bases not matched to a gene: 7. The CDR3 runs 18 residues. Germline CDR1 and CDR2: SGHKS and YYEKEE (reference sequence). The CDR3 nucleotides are TGTGCCAGCAGCATCCGGACTAGCGGGGGGGCCGACACCGGGGAGCTGTTTTTT. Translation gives CASSIRTSGGADTGELFF.

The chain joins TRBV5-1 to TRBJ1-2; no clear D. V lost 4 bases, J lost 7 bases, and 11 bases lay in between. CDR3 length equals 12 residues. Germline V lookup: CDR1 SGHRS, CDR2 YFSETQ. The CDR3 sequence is CASSNAGTGYTF. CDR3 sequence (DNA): TGCGCCAGCAGCAATGCGGGCACTGGCTACACCTTC.

The CDR3 region is CSVQGRANYGYTF. In DNA form, the CDR3 reads TGCAGCGTTCAGGGGCGCGCTAACTATGGCTACACCTTC. V gene TRBV29-1 combines with J gene TRBJ1-2; weak D call: TRBD1 (6 bases). The CDR3 runs to 13 residues. CDR1 and CDR2 (germline): SQVTM, ANQGSEA. The V end was cut by 5 bases, the J end by 0 bases, with 10 bases between.

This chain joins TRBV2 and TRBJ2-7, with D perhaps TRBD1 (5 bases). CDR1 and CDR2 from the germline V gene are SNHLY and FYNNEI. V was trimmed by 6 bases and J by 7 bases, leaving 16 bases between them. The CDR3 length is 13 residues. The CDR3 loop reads CASRTQGFGEQYF. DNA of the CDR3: TGTGCCAGCAGGACGCAGGGTTTCGGGGAGCAGTACTTC.

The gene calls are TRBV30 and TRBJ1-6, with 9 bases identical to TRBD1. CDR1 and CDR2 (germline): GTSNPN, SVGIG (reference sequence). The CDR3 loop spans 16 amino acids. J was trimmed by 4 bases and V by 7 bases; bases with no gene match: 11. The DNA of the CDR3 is TGTGCCTCCCTCCCCGGGACAGGGTTTTATAATTCACCCCTCCACTTT. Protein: CASLPGTGFYNSPLHF.